A single sample gave rise to the 10 T cell receptor beta chains below, sequenced in a study of T cell repertoires and HLA-DP antigens. What these receptors recognize is not known. The protocol was immunoSEQ multiplex PCR, while the TCRdb copy is restricted to in-frame clones and leaves out a portion. There are roughly 110,000 clones in the sample; over 90% occur only once, and under 0.35% lies in the top ten. The source material was CD4+ T cells from PBMCs. These receptors all come from a woman under 30 in good health and CMV-seronegative.

This clone was detected only a few times. V gene TRBV30 combines with J gene TRBJ1-1; no reliable D call. Per the germline V gene, CDR1 is GTSNPN and CDR2 is SVGIG (reference sequence). This CDR3 has 12 residues. Trimming removed 4 bases from V and 1 base from J, with 7 bases in between. CDR3 region: CAWKTANTEAFF. The CDR3 DNA follows: TGTGCCTGGAAAACAGCGAACACTGAAGCTTTCTTT.

The rearrangement uses TRBV28 and TRBJ2-2, with 10 bases lining up with TRBD2. The junction had 14 bases not matched to a gene; V was cut back by 4 bases and J by 6 bases. Germline CDR1 reads MDHEN; CDR2 reads SYDVKM. The CDR3 runs 18 residues. CDR3 DNA sequence: TGTGCCAGCAGTTCCCCCCCTAGCGGGAGAAGTAGGTCCGGGGAGCTGTTTTTT. Its protein is CASSSPPSGRSRSGELFF. Using reference TRBV28 and TRBJ2-2 for the parts outside the CDR3, the full variable domain is DVKVTQSSRYLVKRTGEKVFLECVQDMDHENMFWYRQDPGLGLRLIYFSYDVKMKEKGDIPEGYSVSREKKERFSLILESASTNQTSMYLCASSSPPSGRSRSGELFFGEGSRLTVL.

The genes are TRBV7-9 and TRBJ2-7, with 9 bases fitting TRBD2. CDR1 and CDR2 from the germline V gene are SEHNR and FQNEAQ (reference sequence). CDR3 length: 15 residues. V lost 5 bases and J lost 2; bases outside the gene matches: 7. Written as DNA, the CDR3 is TGTGCCAGCAGCCTGGAGGTAGCGGGAGCCTACGAGCAGTACTTC. This encodes CASSLEVAGAYEQYF.

The chain is built from TRBV6-5 and TRBJ2-7; D not certain. The CDR3 covers 14 residues. V gave up 6 bases and J gave up 0 bases, with 12 bases separating them. Germline V CDR1 and CDR2: MNHEY, SVGAGI. The CDR3 loop reads CASSNDGTSYEQYF. In DNA, the CDR3 is TGTGCCAGCAGCAACGACGGCACCTCCTACGAGCAGTACTTC.

This clone was seen a few times. This chain connects TRBV5-4 to TRBJ2-2; 8 bases map to TRBD1. In germline, CDR1 is SGHNT, CDR2 YYREEE (reference sequence). This CDR3 spans 15 amino acids. J was trimmed by 3 bases and V by 4 bases; bases with no gene match: 5. CDR3 nucleotide sequence: TGTGCCAGCAGCGTCGACAGGGGATACACCGGGGAGCTGTTTTTT. Amino acid sequence: CASSVDRGYTGELFF.

The gene calls are TRBV18 and TRBJ2-5; D not certain. V lost 2 bases and J lost 2, with 6 bases in between. Germline values: CDR1 KGHSH, CDR2 LQKENI. This CDR3 comprises 13 residues. The CDR3 DNA sequence: TGTGCCAGCTCACCAGGGCAGCAAGAGACCCAGTACTTC. This gives the protein CASSPGQQETQYF.

The chain couples TRBV28 to TRBJ1-5; 7 nucleotides line up with TRBD1. Per germline, CDR1 MDHEN and CDR2 SYDVKM. The J segment lost 2 bases and the V segment lost 8 bases, leaving 9 bases of the junction unmatched. CDR3 size: 15 residues. CDR3 nucleotide sequence: TGTGCCAGCGTAACAGGGGAAATCGGCAATCAGCCCCAGCATTTT. Translation gives CASVTGEIGNQPQHF.

V usage is TRBV7-9 and J usage is TRBJ1-5; a weak D match, TRBD1 (5 bases). Germline V gene sequence: CDR1 SEHNR, CDR2 FQNEAQ (reference sequence). Trimming left V 1 base short and J 1 base short, with 11 bases between. This CDR3 region has 16 residues. The CDR3 coding sequence is TGTGCCAGCAGCTTAGGGGGCCCGTGGAGCAATCAGCCCCAGCATTTT. Amino acid sequence: CASSLGGPWSNQPQHF.

The chain combines TRBV7-2 with TRBJ2-3; D possibly corresponds to TRBD2 (6 bases). Trimming pared 3 bases from V and 0 bases from J, leaving 13 bases between. CDR3 length: 16 amino acids. Per the germline V gene, CDR1 is SGHTA and CDR2 is FQGNSA. CDR3: CASSLGLRLSTDTQYF. The CDR3, as DNA: TGTGCCAGCAGCTTGGGACTCCGCTTAAGCACAGATACGCAGTATTTT.

CDR3 amino acids: CASTRDRARTDTQYF. In DNA, the CDR3 is TGTGCCAGCACCCGGGACAGGGCCCGCACAGATACGCAGTATTTT. V gene TRBV2 combines with J gene TRBJ2-3; 9 nucleotides line up with TRBD1. The CDR3 consists of 15 residues. J lost 1 base, V lost 7 bases, and 6 bases had no gene match. Germline V CDR1 and CDR2: SNHLY, FYNNEI.